The present entry profiles one TCR beta chain with its context. This entry is derived from a study of blood T cell repertoires in COVID-19. Study at large: There were acute and convalescent COVID-19 samples, and they came from the United States, Italy and Spain. PBMCs, B-cell-depleted T cells, or T cells provided the cDNA or gDNA that made up the material.

Original processing notes: How many nucleated cells were present was estimated from reference gene primer amplification. The method was immunoSEQ multiplex PCR; TCRdb's version includes in-frame clones alone and lacks a portion of them. From that table come the V and J calls and clone size; the DNA was used to work out D and trimming. The sample contains 200,000 to 250,000 clones, around four fifths of which appear only once. This receptor was obtained from a woman aged 60-70 years who had recovered from COVID-19. The specimen was peripheral blood.

The CDR3 is CASSEDTLAGGETQYF. CDR3 nucleotides: TGTGCCAGCAGTGAAGATACCCTAGCGGGGGGTGAGACCCAGTACTTC. This chain uses TRBV6-1 with TRBJ2-5; TRBD2 matches 11 bases. The CDR3 runs 16 residues. The trim removed 1 base at V and 5 bases at J, leaving 6 bases unmatched. Per the germline V gene, CDR1 is MNHNS and CDR2 is SASEGT.